The 11 T cell receptor beta chains given below trace back to one sample, sequenced in a study of somatic mutations in cytotoxic T cells in rheumatoid arthritis. The data were produced by immunoSEQ multiplex PCR, yet TCRdb's version contains in-frame clones alone and is incomplete. The sample lists under 20,000 clones, less than 85% occurring once. Sequences were obtained from CD8+ T cells sorted from blood. The receptor source for this set is a woman in her 40s with rheumatoid arthritis.

This rearrangement joins TRBV6-1 to TRBJ2-3; possibly TRBD2 for D (6 bases). Trimming cost V 6 bases and J 0 bases, with 10 bases left between them. The length of the CDR3 is 14 residues. Germline CDR1 MNHNS, CDR2 SASEGT. The CDR3 region is CASRGTFSTDTQYF. The CDR3 coding sequence is TGTGCCAGCAGAGGGACTTTTAGCACAGATACGCAGTATTTT.

The chain recombines TRBV9 with TRBJ1-3; 9 bases fit TRBD1. V lost 3 bases and J lost 1; bases outside the gene matches: 5. The germline V gene encodes CDR1 SGDLS and CDR2 YYNGEE. The CDR3 contains 16 residues. The DNA for the CDR3 is TGTGCCAGCAGCGGATGGGACAGGGCATCTGGAAACACCATATATTTT. Residues: CASSGWDRASGNTIYF.

The rearrangement uses TRBV5-6 and TRBJ1-2; D is undetermined. The CDR3 contains 15 residues. Trimming left V 3 bases short and J 4 bases short, with 16 bases between. CDR1 SGHDT and CDR2 YYEEEE come from the germline V gene. The CDR3 nucleotides read TGTGCCAGCAGCTCGGGGAATGAGCGAGCCTATGGCTACACCTTC. It specifies CASSSGNERAYGYTF. Together with reference TRBV5-6 and TRBJ1-2, the CDR3 gives the full variable domain: DAGVTQSPTHLIKTRGQQVTLRCSPKSGHDTVSWYQQALGQGPQFIFQYYEEEERQRGNFPDRFSGHQFPNYSSELNVNALLLGDSALYLCASSSGNERAYGYTFGSGTRLTVV.

The chain links TRBV9 to TRBJ2-2, with 7 bases aligning to TRBD1. The CDR3 has 19 amino acids. Germline V gene data show CDR1 as SGDLS and CDR2 as YYNGEE. The V gene end was trimmed by 0 bases and the J gene end by 0 bases; junction bases not matched to a gene: 11. The CDR3 loop is CASSVAKEWTGPNTGELFF. The CDR3 DNA follows: TGTGCCAGCAGCGTAGCTAAGGAATGGACAGGCCCGAACACCGGGGAGCTGTTTTTT.

The rearrangement uses TRBV2 and TRBJ2-3; D remains ambiguous. Germline V gene sequence: CDR1 SNHLY, CDR2 FYNNEI. There are 14 residues in the CDR3. The ends were cut back, 10 bases at V and 4 bases at J, with 18 bases in the middle. CDR3 sequence (DNA): TGTGCCATCCCCCAGGTTGCCGGCGCAGATACGCAGTATTTT. Its translation is CAIPQVAGADTQYF.

The J gene is TRBJ2-3, the V gene TRBV2; 9 bases line up with TRBD2. This CDR3 has 18 residues. In germline, CDR1 is SNHLY, CDR2 FYNNEI. The V and J ends lost 5 bases and 2 bases, in that order; junction bases with no gene match: 14. This CDR3 reads CASSPGHLAGDDTDTQYF. As DNA, the CDR3 is TGTGCCAGCAGTCCAGGGCACTTAGCGGGAGATGACACAGATACGCAGTATTTT.

V is TRBV19 and J is TRBJ1-4, with D tentatively TRBD1 (6 bases). Germline lookup yields CDR1 LNHDA and CDR2 SQIVND (reference sequence). The CDR3 extends over 14 amino acids. Trimming took 5 bases from V and 10 from J, leaving 17 bases between them. For the CDR3, the DNA is TGTGCCAGTAGTTCCCCGGCAGGGGTAGGAAAACTGTTTTTT. It is translated as CASSSPAGVGKLFF.

This sequence joins TRBV6-1 and TRBJ2-2; 7 positions match TRBD2. This CDR3 is 14 amino acids long. Germline CDR1 is MNHNS and CDR2 is SASEGT. V gave up 7 bases and J gave up 4 bases; unmatched junction bases: 6. CDR3 in DNA: TGTGCCAGCAATAGCGGGCGGGGCACCGGGGAGCTGTTTTTT. This codes for CASNSGRGTGELFF.

The chain has TRBV7-9 and TRBJ1-2; 7 bases are a match to TRBD1. The CDR3 consists of 14 residues. The germline CDR1 and CDR2 sequences are SEHNR and FQNEAQ (reference sequence). Trimming removed 6 bases from V and 5 bases from J; junction bases left unmatched: 9. CDR3 bases: TGTGCCAGCAGTCGGGAAGGGGGCACGTATGGCTACACCTTC. Translated, it gives CASSREGGTYGYTF.

This clone was seen just once. This chain uses TRBV2 with TRBJ2-7; D not resolved. Trimming removed 2 bases from V and 2 bases from J, with 10 bases in between. The CDR3 loop spans 14 amino acids. Germline CDR1 is SNHLY and CDR2 is FYNNEI. CDR3 in DNA: TGTGCCAGCAGTGAATTGGCAACCACCTACGAGCAGTACTTC. Translating it yields CASSELATTYEQYF.

The sample holds one count of this clone. The chain has TRBV5-6 and TRBJ2-5; D unclear. Germline CDR1 and CDR2: SGHDT and YYEEEE. This CDR3 is 18 amino acids long. V was cut by 3 bases and J by 3 bases, with 24 bases left in between. The CDR3 DNA follows: TGTGCCAGCAGCTCACTTTTTACTGGCAGGCCGGTGGAAGAGACCCAGTACTTC. Translating it yields CASSSLFTGRPVEETQYF.